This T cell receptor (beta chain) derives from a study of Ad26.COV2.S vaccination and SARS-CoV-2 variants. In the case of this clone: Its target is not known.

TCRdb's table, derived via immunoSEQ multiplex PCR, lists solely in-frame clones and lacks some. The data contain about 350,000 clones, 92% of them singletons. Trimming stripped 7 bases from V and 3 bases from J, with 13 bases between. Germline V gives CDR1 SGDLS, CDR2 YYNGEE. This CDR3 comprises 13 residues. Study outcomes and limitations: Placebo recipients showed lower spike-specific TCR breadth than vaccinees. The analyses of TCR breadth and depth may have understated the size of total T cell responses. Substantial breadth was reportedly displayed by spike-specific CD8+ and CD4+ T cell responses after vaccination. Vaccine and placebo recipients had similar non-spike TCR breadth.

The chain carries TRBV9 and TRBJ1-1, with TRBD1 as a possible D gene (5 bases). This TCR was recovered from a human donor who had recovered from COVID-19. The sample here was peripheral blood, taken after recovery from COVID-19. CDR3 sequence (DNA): TGTGCCAGCGGGGGGTCCCAAGACACTGAAGCTTTCTTT. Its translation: CASGGSQDTEAFF.